The 29 T cell receptor beta chains below come from one sample, sequenced in a study of CD8 T cells in Susac syndrome. Random-hexamer reverse transcription was applied to roughly 0.45 to 1 ug RNA. TCRdb fed the immunoSEQ multiplex PCR reads into MiXCR, producing one record per CDR3 protein. The data hold about 180,000 distinct CDR3 sequences, with 90% to 96% observed a single time. The sequencing input was CD4+ T cells from PBMCs. These receptors originate from a human donor with multiple sclerosis.

This chain uses TRBV28 with TRBJ2-7, with 11 bases identical to TRBD2. The CDR3 has 17 residues. CDR1 and CDR2 from the germline V gene are MDHEN and SYDVKM. The V segment lost 6 bases and the J segment 4 bases; nucleotides outside the gene matches: 14. The CDR3 is CASSPTGPTSGKYEQYF. In DNA, the CDR3 is TGTGCCAGCAGCCCCACCGGCCCGACTAGCGGGAAATACGAGCAGTACTTC. Filled out from reference TRBV28 and TRBJ2-7, the complete variable domain reads DVKVTQSSRYLVKRTGEKVFLECVQDMDHENMFWYRQDPGLGLRLIYFSYDVKMKEKGDIPEGYSVSREKKERFSLILESASTNQTSMYLCASSPTGPTSGKYEQYFGPGTRLTVT.

This chain connects TRBV29-1 to TRBJ2-5; no clear D gene. This CDR3 comprises 12 residues. Germline loops: CDR1 SQVTM, CDR2 ANQGSEA. The V end lost 3 bases, the J end lost 5 bases, and 10 bases lay between the germline ends. CDR3 nucleotides: TGCAGCGTTGACGGTCCCGAGGAGACCCAGTACTTC. This sequence encodes CSVDGPEETQYF.

This sequence joins TRBV29-1 and TRBJ1-3; D gene ambiguous. This CDR3 is built from 12 residues. V lost 7 bases, J lost 0 bases, and 7 bases lay in between. The germline V gene encodes CDR1 SQVTM and CDR2 ANQGSEA. This CDR3 reads CSGSISGNTIYF. The CDR3 DNA is TGCAGCGGGTCGATCTCTGGAAACACCATATATTTT.

The V gene is TRBV20-1, the J gene TRBJ1-6; 9 bases line up with TRBD1. Germline V CDR1 and CDR2: DFQATT, SNEGSKA (reference sequence). This CDR3 is 15 amino acids long. Trimming took 3 bases from V and 5 from J; bases not matched to a gene: 5. The CDR3 protein is CSASRQGDDNSPLHF. The DNA for the CDR3 is TGCAGTGCTAGCCGACAGGGGGACGATAATTCACCCCTCCACTTT.

The J gene is TRBJ2-6, the V gene TRBV6-5; D remains ambiguous. The germline gives CDR1 MNHEY, CDR2 SVGAGI. The CDR3 consists of 15 residues. V lost 6 bases and J lost 0, with 9 bases in between. CDR3 region: CASSRPHSGANVLTF. CDR3 in DNA: TGTGCCAGCAGCCGACCCCACTCTGGGGCCAACGTCCTGACTTTC.

The V and J genes are TRBV7-2 and TRBJ2-7, with 8 bases aligning to TRBD2. CDR1 SGHTA and CDR2 FQGNSA come from the germline V gene. This CDR3 comprises 15 residues. The junction had 8 bases not matched to a gene; V was cut back by 5 bases and J by 2 bases. The CDR3 loop reads CASSPTTSEAYEQYF. CDR3 nucleotides: TGTGCCAGCAGCCCGACGACTAGCGAAGCCTACGAGCAGTACTTC.

This sequence joins TRBV5-4 and TRBJ1-2, with a weak D call TRBD1 (5 bases). The CDR3 consists of 14 residues. Trimming stripped 4 bases from V and 4 bases from J, with 14 bases between. Per germline, CDR1 SGHNT and CDR2 YYREEE (reference sequence). The DNA of the CDR3 is TGTGCCAGCAGCCTTAAGGACACGGCCTATGGCTACACCTTC. As protein: CASSLKDTAYGYTF.

V is TRBV7-2 and J is TRBJ2-2; the D is unclear. Germline V CDR1 and CDR2: SGHTA, FQGNSA. The CDR3 is 13 amino acids. V was pared by 4 bases and J by 4 bases, with 7 bases between. The CDR3 sequence: CASSSQSTGELFF. The CDR3 DNA follows: TGTGCCAGCAGCTCCCAGAGCACCGGGGAGCTGTTTTTT.

The chain uses TRBV10-3 and TRBJ2-3, with D unresolved. Germline loops: CDR1 ENHRY, CDR2 SYGVKD. Trimming left V 7 bases short and J 6 bases short, with 14 bases between. This CDR3 is 13 amino acids long. For the CDR3, the DNA is TGTGCCATCAACACTGGGTTGGGCGATACGCAGTATTTT. Its protein is CAINTGLGDTQYF.

V is TRBV5-1 and J is TRBJ2-7; D is possibly TRBD1 or TRBD2 (5 bases each). V shed 4 bases and J shed 1 base, with 15 bases lying between them. This CDR3 comprises 15 residues. Germline lookup yields CDR1 SGHRS and CDR2 YFSETQ. CDR3 loop: CASSIGTEASYEQYF. CDR3 DNA sequence: TGCGCCAGCAGCATCGGGACGGAAGCATCCTACGAGCAGTACTTC.

The CDR3 DNA reads as TGCGCCAGCATAGGGGACCAGCCCCAGCATTTT. Its translation is CASIGDQPQHF. The chain links TRBV10-1 to TRBJ1-5; tentative D call: TRBD1 (5 bases). The CDR3 loop spans 11 amino acids. V was clipped by 7 bases and J by 7 bases, with 8 bases between them. Germline CDR1 is WNHNN and CDR2 is SYGVQD (reference sequence).

The V and J genes are TRBV20-1 and TRBJ2-5; 9 bases are a match to TRBD2. The CDR3 is made up of 14 amino acids. The V gene's germline CDR1 is DFQATT and CDR2 SNEGSKA (reference sequence). Germline trimming cut 3 bases from V and 5 bases from J; bases unmatched to any gene: 7. The CDR3, as DNA: TGCAGTGCTAGTCGGCGGGGGGGCATGGAGACCCAGTACTTC. Translated: CSASRRGGMETQYF.

Only one count was recorded for this clonotype. The chain has TRBV6-5 and TRBJ1-2; 7 bases agree with TRBD1. The CDR3 is 15 amino acids. Unmatched junction bases numbered 6, after V lost 5 bases and J lost 0 bases. Germline V lookup: CDR1 MNHEY, CDR2 SVGAGI. Written as DNA, the CDR3 is TGTGCCAGCAGTAGGGACAGCTCTTCTAACTATGGCTACACCTTC. This codes for CASSRDSSSNYGYTF.

The J gene is TRBJ2-7, the V gene TRBV7-2; the match to TRBD1 covers 7 bases. Germline V gene lookup returns CDR1 SGHTA and CDR2 FQGNSA. The CDR3 is 13 residues long. V trimming: 5 bases; J trimming: 6 bases; junction bases outside the gene matches: 7. The CDR3 reads CASSPRGLTEQYF. CDR3 DNA sequence: TGTGCCAGCAGCCCCAGGGGGTTGACCGAGCAGTACTTC.

V is TRBV14 and J is TRBJ2-3; unclear D gene. CDR1 is SGHDN, CDR2 FVKESK, per germline. This CDR3 region has 13 residues. V lost 4 bases, J lost 3 bases, and 8 bases lay in between. The CDR3 reads CASSRELTDTQYF. DNA for the CDR3: TGTGCCAGCAGCCGTGAGCTTACAGATACGCAGTATTTT. Looking up the rest from reference TRBV14 and TRBJ2-3 gives the full variable domain: EAGVTQFPSHSVIEKGQTVTLRCDPISGHDNLYWYRRVMGKEIKFLLHFVKESKQDESGMPNNRFLAERTGGTYSTLKVQPAELEDSGVYFCASSRELTDTQYFGPGTRLTVL.

The V and J genes are TRBV12-3 or TRBV12-4 and TRBJ2-1; possible D gene TRBD1, 6 bases. This CDR3 is built from 15 residues. V was trimmed by 3 bases and J by 8 bases, leaving 17 bases between them. CDR3 sequence (DNA): TGTGCCAGCAGTTTGATGAGACAGGTGGTCGATGAGCAGTTCTTC. Encoded protein: CASSLMRQVVDEQFF.

This chain uses TRBV10-3 with TRBJ2-3, with D possibly TRBD1 on 6 matching bases. The CDR3 loop spans 20 amino acids. Trimming took off 1 base at V and 0 bases at J, with 23 bases between the two ends. CDR1 and CDR2 (germline): ENHRY, SYGVKD. CDR3 in DNA: TGTGCCATCAGTGAGTTGCTACAGGGCTTTATACCATCTAGCACAGATACGCAGTATTTT. Amino acid sequence: CAISELLQGFIPSSTDTQYF.

This chain joins TRBV27 and TRBJ1-2; 9 bases agree with TRBD1. The V gene end was trimmed by 6 bases and the J gene end by 4 bases; junction bases not matched to a gene: 6. This CDR3 comprises 14 residues. Germline loops: CDR1 MNHEY, CDR2 SMNVEV (reference sequence). The CDR3 loop is CASRTGQGVYGYTF. The CDR3 coding sequence is TGTGCCAGCAGGACGGGACAGGGCGTCTATGGCTACACCTTC.

This rearrangement joins TRBV30 to TRBJ1-1, with TRBD1 matching over 7 bases. Germline V gene lookup returns CDR1 GTSNPN and CDR2 SVGIG (reference sequence). V trimming: 6 bases; J trimming: 1 base; junction bases outside the gene matches: 5. The CDR3 contains 13 residues. CDR3 DNA: TGTGCCTGTAGTACAGGGGCGAACACTGAAGCTTTCTTT. Protein product: CACSTGANTEAFF.

V is TRBV5-1 and J is TRBJ1-1, with D tentatively TRBD1 (5 bases). Trimming stripped 4 bases from V and 2 bases from J, with 15 bases between. Per the germline V gene, CDR1 is SGHRS and CDR2 is YFSETQ. The CDR3 has 15 amino acids. The DNA of the CDR3 is TGCGCCAGCAGCCGATCCGGGACGGATAACACTGAAGCTTTCTTT. This encodes CASSRSGTDNTEAFF.

The rearrangement links TRBV20-1 to TRBJ1-2; 9 nucleotides align to TRBD1. Germline assignment: CDR1 DFQATT and CDR2 SNEGSKA (reference sequence). The CDR3 is made up of 14 amino acids. J lost 4 bases, V lost 5 bases, and 8 bases had no gene match. CDR3 DNA: TGCAGTGCTGCAAACGGACAGGGGATCTATGGCTACACCTTC. Encoded protein: CSAANGQGIYGYTF.

The chain combines TRBV27 with TRBJ1-4, with TRBD1 matching over 7 bases. Germline V gene data show CDR1 as MNHEY and CDR2 as SMNVEV (reference sequence). Losses at the gene ends were 2 bases for V and 7 bases for J; bases not matched to a gene: 10. CDR3 length: 16 residues. This CDR3 is CASSLKLTGVVEKLFF. The CDR3 bases are TGTGCCAGCAGTTTAAAACTCACAGGGGTGGTTGAAAAACTGTTTTTT.

The chain's CDR3 is CASIAGQQIAYEQYF. Here the CDR3 DNA reads TGTGCCAGCATCGCAGGTCAACAAATCGCCTACGAGCAGTACTTC. The chain has TRBV2 and TRBJ2-7; D not resolved. V was shortened by 7 bases and J by 2 bases, with 18 bases between the two germline ends. There are 15 residues in the CDR3. Germline loops: CDR1 SNHLY, CDR2 FYNNEI.

The CDR3 loop reads CASSVEGTPALGNEKLFF. As DNA, the CDR3 is TGTGCCAGCAGCGTAGAGGGGACCCCCGCCTTAGGGAATGAAAAACTGTTTTTT. The chain has TRBV9 and TRBJ1-4; tentative D call: TRBD1 (5 bases). This CDR3 is built from 18 residues. Germline assignment: CDR1 SGDLS and CDR2 YYNGEE. V gave up 0 bases and J gave up 5 bases, with 20 bases separating them.

The CDR3 loop reads CSARVWDQPQHF. Here the CDR3 DNA reads TGCAGTGCTAGAGTTTGGGATCAGCCCCAGCATTTT. The rearrangement uses TRBV20-1 and TRBJ1-5; D unclear. This CDR3 spans 12 amino acids. Trimming shortened V by 1 base and J by 5 bases, and 6 bases separated the two germline ends. Germline loops: CDR1 DFQATT, CDR2 SNEGSKA (reference sequence).

The chain joins TRBV5-1 to TRBJ2-1; the match to TRBD1 covers 8 bases. The CDR3 length is 12 residues. V lost 4 bases, J lost 8 bases, and 2 bases stayed unmatched. Germline values: CDR1 SGHRS, CDR2 YFSETQ. This CDR3 is CASSPQGDEQFF. CDR3 nucleotides: TGCGCCAGCAGCCCACAGGGGGATGAGCAGTTCTTC.

This chain uses TRBV30 with TRBJ2-1, with D maybe TRBD2 (5 bases). Trimming removed 7 bases at V and 0 bases at J, with 10 bases between. This CDR3 has 13 amino acids. The V gene's germline CDR1 is GTSNPN and CDR2 SVGIG (reference sequence). The CDR3 DNA reads TGTGCCTCCGTTGGGAGCTCCTACAATGAGCAGTTCTTC. This gives the protein CASVGSSYNEQFF.

The chain is built from TRBV14 and TRBJ2-5; D assignment may be TRBD1 or TRBD2 (6 bases each). V was shortened by 0 bases and J by 9 bases, with 17 bases between the two germline ends. The germline gives CDR1 SGHDN, CDR2 FVKESK. The CDR3 consists of 15 residues. DNA of the CDR3: TGTGCCAGCAGCCAAGATAGGGCGGGACAAAGGTCCCAGTACTTC. Protein product: CASSQDRAGQRSQYF.

The gene calls are TRBV12-3 or TRBV12-4 and TRBJ2-2, with 9 bases fitting TRBD1. Trimming took 8 bases from V and 0 from J; bases not matched to a gene: 1. CDR3 length: 14 residues. As DNA, the CDR3 is TGTGCCAGCTACAGGGGGCCGAACACCGGGGAGCTGTTTTTT. This codes for CASYRGPNTGELFF.